Listed below are T cell receptor beta chains from one sample, sequenced in a study of cytomegalovirus exposure and HLA in healthy donors. This table comes from immunoSEQ multiplex PCR, and its TCRdb copy is limited to in-frame clones, with some not included. The sample records about 160,000 clones, 82% being singletons. The sequencing input was PBMCs. The receptors come from a girl aged 10 to 17 in good health and CMV-seropositive. CDR3s include the opening cysteine and the closing phenylalanine or tryptophan. Each record gives: clone size, D gene, V gene, J gene, CDR3 length, CDR3 DNA, CDR3 protein. A D gene is named only where the DNA matches it firmly. Size is omitted from some rows. Given values are once, few, many or a class for expanded clones.

>NA|TRBD2|TRBV4-1|TRBJ2-2|16
TGCGCCAGCAGCCAAGATAGGCTAGCGGGAGGACGGGAGCTGTTTTTT
CASSQDRLAGGRELFF
>NA|TRBD1|TRBV7-2|TRBJ2-7|14
TGTGCCAGCAGTTCTGGGACAGGGAACTACGAGCAGTACTTC
CASSSGTGNYEQYF
>few|TRBD2|TRBV20-1|TRBJ2-7|11
TGCAGTGCGCGGGGGTGGCACGAGCAGTACTTC
CSARGWHEQYF
>NA|TRBD2|TRBV5-1|TRBJ2-5|13
TGCGCCAGCAGCTTTGGGGGGGAAGAGACCCAGTACTTC
CASSFGGEETQYF
>NA|TRBD2|TRBV19|TRBJ2-1|16
TGTGCCAGTAGTATAACTAGCGGGCAAACCTACAATGAGCAGTTCTTC
CASSITSGQTYNEQFF
>NA|NA|TRBV5-1|TRBJ2-7|17
TGCGCCAGCAGCTTGGGTGCTAGCGCCGTGTCATCCTACGAGCAGTACTTC
CASSLGASAVSSYEQYF
>once|NA|TRBV5-1|TRBJ2-7|14
TGCGCCAGCAGCCAGGGGTTAAGCTCCTACGAGCAGTACTTC
CASSQGLSSYEQYF
>NA|NA|TRBV30|TRBJ1-2|12
TGTGCCTGGAGTGTAGGGGTTGACGGCTACACCTTC
CAWSVGVDGYTF
>NA|TRBD1|TRBV6-1|TRBJ1-2|14
TGTGCCAGCAGCTGGACAGGGGAGGGCTATGGCTACACCTTC
CASSWTGEGYGYTF
>NA|TRBD1|TRBV28|TRBJ2-2|16
TGTGCCAGCAGTTCCATCCGGGACAGGGGACCCGGGGAGCTGTTTTTT
CASSSIRDRGPGELFF
>NA|TRBD1|TRBV18|TRBJ1-4|14
TGTGCCAGCTCCCCGGGACAGCTGAATGAAAAACTGTTTTTT
CASSPGQLNEKLFF
>NA|NA|TRBV5-6|TRBJ2-7|13
TGTGCCAGCTCCTTCGAGGTCACCTACGAGCAGTACTTC
CASSFEVTYEQYF
>few|NA|TRBV5-1|TRBJ1-2|12
TGCGCCAGCAGCTTGGTACAGGGTGGCTACACCTTC
CASSLVQGGYTF
>NA|NA|TRBV5-4|TRBJ2-5|15
TGTGCCAGCAGCTTCCACTCGACAGGACAGGAGACCCAGTACTTC
CASSFHSTGQETQYF
>NA|TRBD1|TRBV15|TRBJ2-7|15
TGTGCCACCAGCGGGTTATCTACAGGGGTGTACGAGCAGTACTTC
CATSGLSTGVYEQYF
>NA|TRBD2|TRBV13|TRBJ2-1|16
TGTGCCAGCAGCGAAACCGGGACTAGTTTCCACAATGAGCAGTTCTTC
CASSETGTSFHNEQFF
>NA|TRBD2|TRBV19|TRBJ2-3|15
TGTGCCAGTAGTAAGACTAGCGGGAACACAGATACGCAGTATTTT
CASSKTSGNTDTQYF
>NA|TRBD1|TRBV19|TRBJ1-5|15
TGTGCCAGTAGTCCCCTCCGGGACAGAGATCAGCCCCAGCATTTT
CASSPLRDRDQPQHF
>NA|NA|TRBV5-1|TRBJ2-1|17
TGCGCCAGCAGCAAAAGAACCCAGGGGAGCTCCTACAATGAGCAGTTCTTC
CASSKRTQGSSYNEQFF
>NA|NA|TRBV4-3|TRBJ2-7|14
TGCGCCAGCAGCCAAGGTGCGAAAAGCTACGAGCAGTACTTC
CASSQGAKSYEQYF
>NA|TRBD1|TRBV10-3|TRBJ1-5|14
TGTGCCATCAGTGGGGACAGGGTAAATCAGCCCCAGCATTTT
CAISGDRVNQPQHF
>NA|NA|TRBV23-1|TRBJ1-3|15
TGCGCCAGCAGTCGCGACGGAGACTCTGGAAACACCATATATTTT
CASSRDGDSGNTIYF
>NA|TRBD1|TRBV6-5|TRBJ2-7|15
TGTGCCAGCAGTTCGCCGGGACAGGGGATCGACGAGCAGTACTTC
CASSSPGQGIDEQYF
>NA|NA|TRBV9|TRBJ2-7|15
TGTGCCAGCAGCGTAGTCCCCGCGGGGTACTACGAGCAGTACTTC
CASSVVPAGYYEQYF
>NA|NA|TRBV18|TRBJ1-3|17
TGTGCCAGCTCACCGGGCCAATTCAGTATCTCTGGAAACACCATATATTTT
CASSPGQFSISGNTIYF